The rows below give T cell receptor beta chains drawn from one sample of a study of T cell responses to AZD1222 COVID-19 vaccine. Method: immunoSEQ multiplex PCR; TCRdb's copy keeps in-frame clones and lacks some. Counted here are fewer than 100,000 clones, around nine tenths occurring once; the ten biggest clones make up about 19%. The source material was peripheral blood, sampled on day 0 of AZD1222 vaccination. These TCRs come from an adult in good health. CDR3s include the opening cysteine and the closing phenylalanine or tryptophan. The order of the fields is clone size, V gene, D gene, CDR3 length, J gene, CDR3 DNA, CDR3 protein. D genes are given only for firm matches. Size tells how often a clone was seen (once, few, many) or the class of an expanded clone, and some rows leave it out.

>.|TRBV6-5|TRBD2|13|TRBJ2-7
TGTGCCAGCAGTAGGACTAGCGGATTGGAGCAGTACTTC
CASSRTSGLEQYF
>.|TRBV18|TRBD1|15|TRBJ1-1
TGTGCCAGCTCACTAAGGACAGGAGACATAAGTGAAGCTTTCTTT
CASSLRTGDISEAFF
>.|TRBV3-1/TRBV3-2|.|11|TRBJ2-7
TGTGCCAGCAGGGCCAACTACGAGCAGTACTTC
CASRANYEQYF
>.|TRBV18|TRBD1|15|TRBJ1-5
TGTGCCAGCTCACCAGGGACAGGCCGGTCTCAGCCCCAGCATTTT
CASSPGTGRSQPQHF
>.|TRBV7-9|.|13|TRBJ1-3
TGTGCCAGCAGCTTAAATGAAGCAAACACCATATATTTT
CASSLNEANTIYF
>once|TRBV7-9|TRBD1|16|TRBJ2-7
TGTGCCAGCAGCTTAGCAGGGACAGGGGGCCCCTACGAGCAGTACTTC
CASSLAGTGGPYEQYF
>.|TRBV6-5|.|13|TRBJ2-7
TGTGCCAGCAGTTACCTAGAAGGGAACGAGCAGTACTTC
CASSYLEGNEQYF
>.|TRBV21-1|.|15|TRBJ2-5
TGTGCCAGCAGCCCTGGGGGGGCGTCTGGGGAGACCCAGTACTTC
CASSPGGASGETQYF
>.|TRBV27|TRBD1|16|TRBJ1-2
TGTGCCAGCAGTTCGACCGGGACAGGGGGCTGGTATGGCTACACCTTC
CASSSTGTGGWYGYTF
>.|TRBV6-5|.|15|TRBJ1-3
TGTGCCAGCAGACCGCGGGCAGCCTCTGGAAACACCATATATTTT
CASRPRAASGNTIYF
>.|TRBV24-1|.|11|TRBJ2-3
TGTGCCACCAGTGACACAGATACGCAGTATTTT
CATSDTDTQYF
>few|TRBV7-2|.|17|TRBJ1-3
TGTGCCAGCAGCTTGTCGCCTACAGGGTCAGGTGGAAACACCATATATTTT
CASSLSPTGSGGNTIYF
>.|TRBV21-1|.|16|TRBJ1-1
TGTGCCAGCAGCAAAGGGGGGTCGGGTCTGAGCACTGAAGCTTTCTTT
CASSKGGSGLSTEAFF
>.|TRBV18|.|12|TRBJ2-3
TGTGCCAGCTCCCCCGTGGAAGATACGCAGTATTTT
CASSPVEDTQYF
>.|TRBV28|.|16|TRBJ1-1
TGTGCCAGCAGTTACACCTTGACGTCCATGAACACTGAAGCTTTCTTT
CASSYTLTSMNTEAFF
>.|TRBV6-4|.|14|TRBJ2-7
TGTGCCAGCAGTGAACAGGGAGGGAACTACGAGCAGTACTTC
CASSEQGGNYEQYF
>.|TRBV7-3|TRBD1|14|TRBJ2-2
TGTGCCAGCAGCCCAGGGGGCCCACACGGGGAGCTGTTTTTT
CASSPGGPHGELFF
>.|TRBV5-1|TRBD1|15|TRBJ1-5
TGCGCCAGCAGCTCGACAGGGCTTGGCAATCAGCCCCAGCATTTT
CASSSTGLGNQPQHF
>.|TRBV4-3|.|17|TRBJ2-5
TGCGCCAGCAGCCAAGAGCCTCTCCCCGGGGGCGCAGAGACCCAGTACTTC
CASSQEPLPGGAETQYF
>.|TRBV28|.|13|TRBJ1-1
TGTGCCAGCAGTTCGCTTACGGCCCTCAGGGCTTTCTTT
CASSSLTALRAFF
>.|TRBV20-1|.|11|TRBJ1-5
TGCAGTGCTGGGGTTGGTCAGCCCCAGCATTTT
CSAGVGQPQHF
>.|TRBV12-3/TRBV12-4|.|13|TRBJ1-2
TGTGCCAGCAGTCTCGGGACGGTTTATGGCTACACCTTC
CASSLGTVYGYTF
>.|TRBV28|.|13|TRBJ2-7
TGTGCCAGCAGTTTATCCCACTCCTACGAGCAGTACTTC
CASSLSHSYEQYF
>.|TRBV3-1/TRBV3-2|.|13|TRBJ1-2
TGTGCCAGCAGCCAACAATACGCGGACGGCTACACCTTC
CASSQQYADGYTF
>.|TRBV28|.|12|TRBJ1-1
TGTGCCAGCAAAGAGGGTGGCACTGAAGCTTTCTTT
CASKEGGTEAFF
>.|TRBV7-9|.|13|TRBJ1-1
TGTGCCAGCAGCCTATCCCCCGGCACTGAAGCTTTCTTT
CASSLSPGTEAFF